Listed here are 8 T cell receptor beta chains from one sample, sequenced in a study of cytomegalovirus exposure and HLA in healthy donors. With 60 Vbeta and 13 Jbeta primers, the PCR was carried out. Repertoires were generated with immunoSEQ multiplex PCR, while TCRdb's copy carries only in-frame clones and drops some. The data show about 120,000 clones, less than 90% seen once. The material sequenced was PBMCs. These receptors originate from a man aged 18 to 29 in good health and CMV-seropositive.

J is TRBJ2-7 and V is TRBV5-5; D remains unclear. The CDR3 is 11 residues long. CDR1 SGHKS and CDR2 YYEKEE come from the germline V gene (reference sequence). Between the trimmed V and J ends, which lost 4 bases and 2 bases, there was a span of 4 bases. CDR3 amino acids: CASSLTYEQYF. CDR3 DNA sequence: TGTGCCAGCAGCCTAACCTACGAGCAGTACTTC.

The CDR3 region has the DNA TGTGCCAGCAGCCTTGACAGGGCCACTGAAGCTTTCTTT. Protein: CASSLDRATEAFF. The V call is TRBV5-4, the J call TRBJ1-1, with 7 bases matching TRBD1. J gave up 4 bases and V 4 bases, and 4 bases lay outside the gene matches. The CDR3 totals 13 residues. Germline V gene data show CDR1 as SGHNT and CDR2 as YYREEE (reference sequence).

The CDR3 region has the DNA TGTGCCAGCAGCGTAGATAGGACAGGGGATAATTCACCCCTCCACTTT. Encoded protein: CASSVDRTGDNSPLHF. The J gene is TRBJ1-6, the V gene TRBV9; TRBD1 matches 9 bases. Germline V gene data show CDR1 as SGDLS and CDR2 as YYNGEE. The CDR3 runs 16 residues. V dropped 0 bases and J dropped 5; count of bases not matched to a gene: 3.

This clone has just a few counts. The genes are TRBV13 and TRBJ1-2, with 8 bases that match TRBD1. Germline loops: CDR1 PRHDT, CDR2 FYEKMQ (reference sequence). The CDR3 runs to 18 residues. Unmatched junction bases numbered 17, after V lost 2 bases and J lost 6 bases. The CDR3 region is CASSLSYWTGSEGDGYTF. The CDR3 bases are TGTGCCAGCAGCTTATCCTACTGGACAGGGTCGGAGGGGGATGGCTACACCTTC.

This clone appeared a single time. The chain links TRBV11-2 to TRBJ1-3; 8 bases map to TRBD1. Germline V CDR1 and CDR2: SGHAT, FQNNGV. With V trimmed by 3 bases and J by 0 bases, 1 base remained unmatched. The CDR3 is 15 residues long. The CDR3 bases are TGTGCCAGCAGCTTCGGACAGGGCTCTGGAAACACCATATATTTT. Protein: CASSFGQGSGNTIYF.

The chain employs TRBV2 and TRBJ1-1; D call uncertain. V lost 3 bases and J 1 base, leaving 12 bases between the germline ends. From germline, CDR1 is SNHLY and CDR2 FYNNEI. This CDR3 is 15 amino acids long. The CDR3 DNA is TGTGCCAGCAGTGACTACACCCGCGGGAACACTGAAGCTTTCTTT. Its translation is CASSDYTRGNTEAFF.

The chain combines TRBV5-1 with TRBJ2-3, with TRBD1 matching over 9 bases. This CDR3 region has 15 residues. Losses at the gene ends were 4 bases for V and 10 bases for J; bases not matched to a gene: 13. Germline V gene sequence: CDR1 SGHRS, CDR2 YFSETQ. CDR3 sequence: CASSPNGQGTSPQYF. DNA for the CDR3: TGCGCCAGCAGCCCGAACGGACAGGGGACGAGTCCGCAGTATTTT.

V usage is TRBV19 and J usage is TRBJ1-6; 7 nucleotides agree with TRBD1. This CDR3 has 15 amino acids. J gave up 9 bases and V 4 bases, and 9 bases lay outside the gene matches. Germline CDR1 and CDR2: LNHDA and SQIVND (reference sequence). The CDR3 DNA sequence: TGTGCCAGTAGTACCGCAGGGGGTTCGGGTTCACCCCTCCACTTT. It specifies CASSTAGGSGSPLHF.